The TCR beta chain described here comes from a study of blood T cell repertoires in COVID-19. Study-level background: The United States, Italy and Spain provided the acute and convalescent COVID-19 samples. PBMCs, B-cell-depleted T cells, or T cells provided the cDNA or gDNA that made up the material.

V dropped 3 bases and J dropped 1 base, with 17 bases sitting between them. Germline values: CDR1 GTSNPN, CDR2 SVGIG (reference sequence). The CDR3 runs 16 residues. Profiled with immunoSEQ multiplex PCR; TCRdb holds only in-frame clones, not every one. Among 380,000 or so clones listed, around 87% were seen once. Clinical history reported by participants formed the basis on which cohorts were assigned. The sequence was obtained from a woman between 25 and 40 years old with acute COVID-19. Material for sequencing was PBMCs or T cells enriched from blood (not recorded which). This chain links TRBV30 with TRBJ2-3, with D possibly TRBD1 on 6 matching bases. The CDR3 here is CAWRDYRVEGTDTQYF. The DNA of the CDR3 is TGTGCCTGGAGAGATTACAGGGTTGAGGGCACAGATACGCAGTATTTT.